A selection of T cell receptor beta chains follows, all from one sample in a study of siplizumab effects on memory and regulatory T cells. Assay: immunoSEQ multiplex PCR; the TCRdb copy retains only in-frame clones and omits some. The sample carries more than 85,000 clones, just over 90% recorded once. The material sequenced was Tregs sorted from blood. The origin of the receptors is a human donor in good health. Each CDR3 is given with its conserved first and last residue. D genes are given only for firm matches. For some rows the clone size is stated as once, few or many, or as a class when expanded; others skip it.

TGTGCCAGCAGCTTTGGCGGGGGGGCCCGGGAGCAGTACTTC,CASSFGGGAREQYF,TRBJ2-7,TRBV7-2,-,TRBD2
TGTGCCAGCAGGAGAGACAGGGGGCCTAGACTAGCGAAGGATGAGCAGTACTTC,CASRRDRGPRLAKDEQYF,TRBJ2-7,TRBV28,-,TRBD1
TGCGCCAGCAGCTTGGTGAACTGGGGCCCCTACAATGAGCAGTTCTTC,CASSLVNWGPYNEQFF,TRBJ2-1,TRBV5-1,-,-
TGTGCCAGCAGCTTAGTATCCGGGAGAGTGGGAGAGACCCAGTACTTC,CASSLVSGRVGETQYF,TRBJ2-5,TRBV11-2,-,-
TGTGCCAGCAGCTTAGGATACAGGACTAACTATGGCTACACCTTC,CASSLGYRTNYGYTF,TRBJ1-2,TRBV7-8,-,-
TGTGCCAGCAGCCCCTGGGTAGCATTGGAGACCCAGTACTTC,CASSPWVALETQYF,TRBJ2-5,TRBV11-2,-,-
TGCGCCAGCAGCCAAGATAGAGACAGCTATGCGAACTATGGCTACACCTTC,CASSQDRDSYANYGYTF,TRBJ1-2,TRBV4-1,-,-
TGTGCCAGCAGCCCTCTCCCGGGACAGTATGGCTACACCTTC,CASSPLPGQYGYTF,TRBJ1-2,TRBV7-6,-,TRBD1
TGTGCCAGCAGCGTTGGCGGGGGGACCACAGATACGCAGTATTTT,CASSVGGGTTDTQYF,TRBJ2-3,TRBV9,-,TRBD2
TGTGCCACCACTGAGGGACGGGAAGCTTTCTTT,CATTEGREAFF,TRBJ1-1,TRBV10-3,-,-
TGTGCCAGCAGTTCCGTGATCTCTGGAAACACCATATATTTT,CASSSVISGNTIYF,TRBJ1-3,TRBV6-6,-,-
TGTGCCAGCAGCTTTCTTTCTAGCGCTGAAGCTTTCTTT,CASSFLSSAEAFF,TRBJ1-1,TRBV7-9,-,-
TGTGCCAGCAGTGGCCTCACATTTAGCACAGATACGCAGTATTTT,CASSGLTFSTDTQYF,TRBJ2-3,TRBV2,-,-
TGTGCCAGCAGCTTAGCAGGGCCAGAGACCCAGTACTTC,CASSLAGPETQYF,TRBJ2-5,TRBV7-6,-,-
TGTGCCAGCACTCTCCTAGCGGGGGACACCGGGGAGCTGTTTTTT,CASTLLAGDTGELFF,TRBJ2-2,TRBV6-6,-,TRBD2
TGTGCCAGCATTCTGACTAGCGGGGGGATTACCCAGTACTTC,CASILTSGGITQYF,TRBJ2-5,TRBV2,-,TRBD2
TGTGCCAGCAGCTTGGGTAGCGGGAGTTGGCCAGATACGCAGTATTTT,CASSLGSGSWPDTQYF,TRBJ2-3,TRBV7-9,-,TRBD2
TGTGCCAGCAGTGAAGCACGGAACACTGAAGCTTTCTTT,CASSEARNTEAFF,TRBJ1-1,TRBV6-1,-,-
TGTGCCATCAGAGACAGGGCCATCTATGGCTACACCTTC,CAIRDRAIYGYTF,TRBJ1-2,TRBV10-3,-,TRBD1
TGTGCCATCAAACCTAGCGAAATGGATGAGCAGTTCTTC,CAIKPSEMDEQFF,TRBJ2-1,TRBV10-3,-,-
TGTGCCAGCAGCTTGATGTTGACGGGAGGACCAGACGAGCAGTACTTC,CASSLMLTGGPDEQYF,TRBJ2-7,TRBV5-6,-,TRBD2
TGTGCCAGCAGTTTCACAGGGACCACCGGGGAGCTGTTTTTT,CASSFTGTTGELFF,TRBJ2-2,TRBV27,-,-
TGTGCCAGCAGCTTGCTAGCTCCGGATGAGCAGTTCTTC,CASSLLAPDEQFF,TRBJ2-1,TRBV5-5,-,-
TGCGCCAGCAGTCAATCGCATCTGAGGGGACAGACCTACGAGCAGTACTTC,CASSQSHLRGQTYEQYF,TRBJ2-7,TRBV23-1,-,TRBD1
TGTGCTAGCAGCTGTCAGGGCGACGGGAACACTGAAGCTTTCTTT,CASSCQGDGNTEAFF,TRBJ1-1,TRBV7-7,-,-
TGCGCCAGCAGCTTAGGAAGGGACTGGCGAGGGAGCTCCTACAATGAGCAGTTCTTC,CASSLGRDWRGSSYNEQFF,TRBJ2-1,TRBV5-1,-,-
TGTGCCAGCAGTACAGCAGTCCGTAACTATGGCTACACCTTC,CASSTAVRNYGYTF,TRBJ1-2,TRBV6-5,-,-
TGTGCCAGCAGCTTTGGCGGCCCAACCTACGAGCAGTACTTC,CASSFGGPTYEQYF,TRBJ2-7,TRBV11-3,-,-
TGTGCCAGCAGCTTGGCCGGGACTTACGACGAGCAGTACTTC,CASSLAGTYDEQYF,TRBJ2-7,TRBV5-6,-,-
TGTGCCAGTAGTATATATCCGGCGGTGTCGGTCTCTGGAAACACCATATATTTT,CASSIYPAVSVSGNTIYF,TRBJ1-3,TRBV19,-,-
TGTGCCAGCAGTTACCGGGGTAGCAATCAGCCCCAGCATTTT,CASSYRGSNQPQHF,TRBJ1-5,TRBV27,-,-
TGTGCCAGCAGTCGACTAGCGGGAGAGCCCAATGAGCAGTTCTTC,CASSRLAGEPNEQFF,TRBJ2-1,TRBV6-5,few,TRBD2
TGCGCCAGCAGCAAGGCCTCTAATGAAAAACTGTTTTTT,CASSKASNEKLFF,TRBJ1-4,TRBV5-1,-,-
TGCGCCAGCACCAGGGAGGGAACAGAGACCCAGTACTTC,CASTREGTETQYF,TRBJ2-5,TRBV10-2,-,TRBD2
TGTGCCAGCTCCCATGGACAGGGTCTGGGAGAGACCCAGTACTTC,CASSHGQGLGETQYF,TRBJ2-5,TRBV2,-,TRBD1
TGTGCCAGCAGCTTTTCGGGCTTCGCAGATACGCAGTATTTT,CASSFSGFADTQYF,TRBJ2-3,TRBV7-2,-,-
TGTGCCAGCAGCTCTCAGTCGGGGCTTTGGGCCAAAAACATTCAGTACTTC,CASSSQSGLWAKNIQYF,TRBJ2-4,TRBV5-5,-,-
TGCGCCAGCAAATCTCTTTTTCCGGGAGAGAGGAACACCGGGGAGCTGTTTTTT,CASKSLFPGERNTGELFF,TRBJ2-2,TRBV5-1,-,-
TGTGCCAGCAGCTTGAGTCGGGCTGAAGCTTTCTTT,CASSLSRAEAFF,TRBJ1-1,TRBV5-6,-,-
TGTGCCAGTAGTATAGTCTTTAAGACAGGGGGTTTGCAAACAGATACGCAGTATTTT,CASSIVFKTGGLQTDTQYF,TRBJ2-3,TRBV19,once,TRBD1
TGTGCCAGTAGTTTCAGACAGGGGGCAAGCTATAATTCACCCCTCCACTTT,CASSFRQGASYNSPLHF,TRBJ1-6,TRBV19,once,TRBD1
TGCAGTCTACGACGTGGTGGAAAACTGTTTTTT,CSLRRGGKLFF,TRBJ1-4,TRBV20-1,-,-
TGTGCCAGCAGTTTATACTGGTCGAAGGAGACCCAGTACTTC,CASSLYWSKETQYF,TRBJ2-5,TRBV28,-,-
TGTGCCAGCTCACTCGCGGACAGAGGCTACACCTTC,CASSLADRGYTF,TRBJ1-2,TRBV18,few,-
TGTGCCAGCTCCCGGGGTAGCGGGACTTACAATGAGCAGTTCTTC,CASSRGSGTYNEQFF,TRBJ2-1,TRBV18,-,TRBD2
TGTGCCAGCAGTCTGAATGGCTACACCTTC,CASSLNGYTF,TRBJ1-2,TRBV2,-,-
TGTGCCAGCAGCTATCGAGTGGCCAAAAACATTCAGTACTTC,CASSYRVAKNIQYF,TRBJ2-4,TRBV7-2,-,-
TGCGCCAGCAGCTCGGGACAGCGGAACACTGAAGCTTTCTTT,CASSSGQRNTEAFF,TRBJ1-1,TRBV5-1,-,TRBD1
TGTGCCAGCAGCAACACCGGGCCCCCGGACTTC,CASSNTGPPDF,TRBJ2-5,TRBV2,-,-
TGTGCCAGCAGCTCACCGGGACAGGGACTCTACGAGCAGTACTTC,CASSSPGQGLYEQYF,TRBJ2-7,TRBV11-2,-,TRBD1
TGTGCCAGCAGCCCCGGACCTGGTAACTATGGCTACACCTTC,CASSPGPGNYGYTF,TRBJ1-2,TRBV6-5,-,-
TGTGCCATCAGGCCCTCCAGTGTTGGGGGGAATTCACCCCTCCACTTT,CAIRPSSVGGNSPLHF,TRBJ1-6,TRBV10-3,-,-
TGTGCCAGCAGCTTAGAGGGGGGACTAACGTCCAATGAGCAGTTCTTC,CASSLEGGLTSNEQFF,TRBJ2-1,TRBV7-6,-,-
TGTGCCAGCAGCCTTGGACGGTATGAAGCTTTCTTT,CASSLGRYEAFF,TRBJ1-1,TRBV5-6,once,-
TGCGCCAGCAGCTTGTCTGCGGGAGTTGTAGATACGCAGTATTTT,CASSLSAGVVDTQYF,TRBJ2-3,TRBV5-1,-,TRBD2
TGTGCCAGCAGTGAATCTCCAGGGTCTAATGAGCAGTTCTTC,CASSESPGSNEQFF,TRBJ2-1,TRBV2,-,-